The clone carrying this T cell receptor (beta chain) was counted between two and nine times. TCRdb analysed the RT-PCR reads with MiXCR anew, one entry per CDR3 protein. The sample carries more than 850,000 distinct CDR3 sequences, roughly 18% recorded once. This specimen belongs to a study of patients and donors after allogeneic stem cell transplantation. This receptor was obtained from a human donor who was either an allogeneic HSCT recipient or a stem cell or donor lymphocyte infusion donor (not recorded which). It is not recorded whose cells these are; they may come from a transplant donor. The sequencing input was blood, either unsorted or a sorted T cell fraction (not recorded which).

In DNA form, the CDR3 reads TGCGCCAGCAGCTTAACAAAGTGGGCAGATACGCAGTATTTT. Its protein is CASSLTKWADTQYF. V and J are TRBV5-1 and TRBJ2-3; D not certain. V dropped 2 bases and J dropped 4 bases, with 11 bases sitting between them. Germline assignment: CDR1 SGHRS and CDR2 YFSETQ. The CDR3 is made up of 14 amino acids.